This TCR beta chain was sequenced in a study of CD8 T cells in ankylosing spondylitis. Study findings and constraints: It appeared that ankylosing spondylitis blood was characterized by a TCR beta motif of eight highly homologous variants. Significant enrichment of disease-linked clones was reportedly seen in matched ankylosing spondylitis synovial fluid. Prior literature has documented some motif variants in synovial fluid and blood from reactive arthritis.

The germline gives CDR1 DFQATT, CDR2 SNEGSKA (reference sequence). This CDR3 has 11 amino acids. TCRdb reanalysed the 5' RACE reads using MiXCR and keeps one entry per CDR3 protein. The data contain 390,000 or so distinct CDR3 sequences, about 20% of them singletons. This clonotype was counted a few times. What it binds is unknown. The source is a male donor with ankylosing spondylitis. Sequenced input: blood, either unsorted or a sorted T cell fraction (not recorded which). The chain employs TRBV20-1 and TRBJ2-7; D tentatively reads TRBD1 or TRBD2 (5 bases each). CDR3 sequence: CSAEGPYEQYF. For the CDR3, the DNA is TGCAGCGCCGAGGGGCCCTACGAGCAGTACTTC.